This T cell receptor beta chain was sequenced in a study of shared clonotypes between healthy human individuals. Produced via immunoSEQ multiplex PCR; TCRdb's table is partial and in-frame only. The sample records millions of clones, 95% being singletons. The CDR3 totals 13 residues. Germline V lookup: CDR1 GTSNPN, CDR2 SVGIG (reference sequence). V lost 0 bases, J lost 8 bases, and 13 bases lay in between. The origin of this receptor is a man in his late teens or twenties in good health. The chain carries TRBV30 and TRBJ1-1, with unresolved D. The sequenced sample was naive CD4+ T cells sorted from blood. Subset: CD45RA+ positively selected. CDR3 DNA sequence: TGTGCCTGGAGTGTGCTCCAAGGCTCAGAAGCTTTCTTT. Amino acids: CAWSVLQGSEAFF.